These 8 T cell receptor beta chains were sequenced from one sample in a study of follicular helper T cells after annual influenza vaccination. Time point described: 2015-2016 season, pre-vaccination. Some clones are missing from TCRdb's copy, which holds only in-frame ones; the method was immunoSEQ multiplex PCR. The sample lists 9,500 to 15,000 clones; roughly three quarters were seen once. Material: CXCR5+ CD38- circulating T follicular helper cells from blood, obtained on the day of influenza vaccination. The subset is: circulating Tfh, non-naive CD4+CXCR5+PD-1+ (ICOS+CD38+ or ICOS-CD38-). Source of these receptors: an adult who received the influenza vaccine.

The rearrangement uses TRBV5-1 and TRBJ2-3; TRBD1 matches at 10 bases. V lost 7 bases and J lost 3; bases outside the gene matches: 8. The CDR3 is 15 amino acids. The germline gives CDR1 SGHRS, CDR2 YFSETQ. CDR3 sequence: CASRGQGIKTDTQYF. CDR3 DNA sequence: TGCGCCAGCCGGGGACAGGGGATTAAAACAGATACGCAGTATTTT.

The chain couples TRBV6-6 to TRBJ2-7, with unresolved D. The length of the CDR3 is 14 residues. Looked up from germline, CDR1 is MNHNY and CDR2 is SVGAGI (reference sequence). Trimming removed 0 bases from V and 2 bases from J, with 8 bases in between. The CDR3 sequence is CASSYSVGTYEQYF. The CDR3, as DNA: TGTGCCAGCAGTTACTCGGTAGGAACCTACGAGCAGTACTTC.

The CDR3 DNA is TGTGCCAGCAGTTTGCGGGGGACTAACAATGAGCAGTTCTTC. Protein sequence: CASSLRGTNNEQFF. This chain links TRBV27 with TRBJ2-1, with 7 bases aligning to TRBD2. V was clipped by 3 bases and J by 5 bases; unmatched bases: 4. The CDR3 has 14 residues. Germline V gives CDR1 MNHEY, CDR2 SMNVEV (reference sequence).

The chain couples TRBV5-1 to TRBJ2-3; possible D gene TRBD2, 5 bases. CDR1 is SGHRS and CDR2 is YFSETQ in the germline V gene. This CDR3 spans 17 amino acids. Trimming took off 0 bases at V and 1 base at J, with 15 bases between the two ends. DNA for the CDR3: TGCGCCAGCAGCTTGGCCCAGCCGGGGATGGGCACAGATACGCAGTATTTT. Translating gives CASSLAQPGMGTDTQYF.

This clone has more than one count but fewer than ten. The V gene is TRBV6-1, the J gene TRBJ2-7, with no clear D. Germline V gives CDR1 MNHNS, CDR2 SASEGT. Trimming took 3 bases from V and 5 from J, leaving 14 bases between them. The CDR3 runs 14 residues. CDR3 nucleotides: TGTGCCAGCAGTGACTGGGGTCCCCCCCACGAGCAGTACTTC. As protein: CASSDWGPPHEQYF.

The chain links TRBV20-1 to TRBJ2-1, with D tentatively TRBD2 (5 bases). Germline CDR1 and CDR2: DFQATT and SNEGSKA (reference sequence). This CDR3 has 11 residues. V was shortened by 4 bases and J by 5 bases, with 6 bases between the two germline ends. The CDR3 DNA reads as TGCAGTGCTACCGGGAACAATGAGCAGTTCTTC. The encoded protein is CSATGNNEQFF.

This clone was counted once. The CDR3 nucleotides read TGCGCCAGCAACACGGGGACTTCCACAGAGACCCAGTACTTC. The encoded protein is CASNTGTSTETQYF. The chain links TRBV5-1 to TRBJ2-5, with D possibly TRBD2 on 6 matching bases. Per germline, CDR1 SGHRS and CDR2 YFSETQ. Trimming stripped 6 bases from V and 4 bases from J, with 16 bases between. The CDR3 has 14 residues.

This sequence joins TRBV7-2 and TRBJ2-7; 11 bases fit TRBD2. Germline V gene data show CDR1 as SGHTA and CDR2 as FQGNSA. Germline trimming cut 1 base from V and 3 bases from J; bases unmatched to any gene: 5. This CDR3 region has 16 residues. CDR3 sequence (DNA): TGTGCCAGCAGCTTAGAGGAAACTAGCGGGGGCTACGAGCAGTACTTC. Its protein product is CASSLEETSGGYEQYF.